Included here is one T cell receptor beta chain sequence, with context. V lost 5 bases, J lost 5 bases, and 15 bases lay in between. In germline, CDR1 is SQVTM, CDR2 ANQGSEA. CDR3 length: 14 amino acids. This sample is part of a study of CD8+ T cells in alopecia areata. Extraction of RNA preceded its reverse transcription into cDNA, which served as the sequencing template. TCRdb keeps only in-frame clones here, not all; method: immunoSEQ multiplex PCR. The repertoire holds about 190,000 clones, with 55% to 70% as singletons. Treatment indicated: oral pan-JAK inhibitor, 5-10 mg twice daily. The sample was CD4+ T cells sorted from blood, taken at week 4, from a patient treated with tofacitinib. The receptor was derived from a human donor with alopecia areata. This sequence joins TRBV29-1 and TRBJ2-2, with a tentative D call TRBD2 (6 bases). In DNA, the CDR3 is TGCAGCGTTCGGCGGGGAGCGGATACCGGGGAGCTGTTTTTT. Translation gives CSVRRGADTGELFF.